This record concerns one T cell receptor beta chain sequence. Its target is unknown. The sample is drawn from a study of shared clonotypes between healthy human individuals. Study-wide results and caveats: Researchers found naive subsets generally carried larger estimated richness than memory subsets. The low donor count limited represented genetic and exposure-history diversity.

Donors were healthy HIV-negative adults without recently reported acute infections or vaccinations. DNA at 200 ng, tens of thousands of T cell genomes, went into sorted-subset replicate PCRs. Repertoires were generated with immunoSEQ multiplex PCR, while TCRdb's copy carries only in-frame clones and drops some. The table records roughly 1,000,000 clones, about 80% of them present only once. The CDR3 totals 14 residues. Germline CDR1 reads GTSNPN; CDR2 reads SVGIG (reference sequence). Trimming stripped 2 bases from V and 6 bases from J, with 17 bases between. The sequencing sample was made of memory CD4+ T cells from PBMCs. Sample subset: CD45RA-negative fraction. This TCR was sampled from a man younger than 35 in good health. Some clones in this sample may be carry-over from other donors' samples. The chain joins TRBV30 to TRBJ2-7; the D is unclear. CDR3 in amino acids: CAWSFDDRVAEQYF. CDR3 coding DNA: TGTGCCTGGAGTTTTGACGACCGGGTAGCCGAGCAGTACTTC.